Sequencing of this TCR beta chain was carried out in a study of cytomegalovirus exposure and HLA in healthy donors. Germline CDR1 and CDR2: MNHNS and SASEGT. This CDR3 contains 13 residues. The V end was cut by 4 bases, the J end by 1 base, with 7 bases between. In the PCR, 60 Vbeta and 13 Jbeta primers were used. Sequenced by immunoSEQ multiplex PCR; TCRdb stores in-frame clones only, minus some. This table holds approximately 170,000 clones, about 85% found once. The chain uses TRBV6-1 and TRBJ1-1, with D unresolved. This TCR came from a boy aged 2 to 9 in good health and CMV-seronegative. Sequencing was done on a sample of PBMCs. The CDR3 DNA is TGTGCCAGCAGTGGCCGGGGGAACACTGAAGCTTTCTTT. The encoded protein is CASSGRGNTEAFF.